This TCR beta chain was recorded in a study of cytomegalovirus exposure and HLA in healthy donors. As for the study in general: Some 80 million unique TCR sequences came from HLA-typed donors in an early release.

13 Jbeta primers and 60 Vbeta primers were used for the PCR. Sequenced by immunoSEQ multiplex PCR; TCRdb stores in-frame clones only, minus some. Here the sample spans 100,000 to 120,000 clones, over 80% being singletons. With V trimmed by 3 bases and J by 7 bases, 6 bases remained unmatched. This CDR3 contains 15 residues. The germline CDR1 and CDR2 sequences are SGHDT and YYEEEE. This clone occurred a few times. The chain recombines TRBV5-6 with TRBJ2-7; 14 bases agree with TRBD2. Sequencing input: PBMCs. This clonotype originated in a man aged 18 to 30 in good health and CMV-seronegative. This CDR3 reads CASSWGLAGALEQYF. The CDR3 DNA sequence: TGTGCCAGCAGCTGGGGACTAGCGGGAGCGCTTGAGCAGTACTTC.